This is a list of T cell receptor beta chains from one sample in a study of cytomegalovirus exposure and HLA in healthy donors. The protocol was immunoSEQ multiplex PCR, while the TCRdb copy is restricted to in-frame clones and leaves out a portion. Seen here are 130,000 or so clones, about 73% observed once, and the top ten hold less than 2.5%. Source material: PBMCs. These receptors were collected from a woman in her forties in good health and CMV-seropositive. The CDR3 runs from the conserved cysteine through the conserved F or W. D genes are given only for firm matches. Expanded clones get a size class; other rows say once, few or many, or leave the size out.

J: TRBJ1-1
V: TRBV5-6
D: -
size: few
DNA: TGTGCCAGCAGCTTACCCGGGACATTGAACACTGAAGCTTTCTTT
CDR3: CASSLPGTLNTEAFF

J: TRBJ1-2
V: TRBV5-1
D: TRBD1
size: -
DNA: TGCGCCAGCAGGGGACAGACCCTTAACTATGGCTACACCTTC
CDR3: CASRGQTLNYGYTF

J: TRBJ2-7
V: TRBV6-4
D: TRBD1
size: -
DNA: TGTGCCAGCAGCAGGGGGTCCTCCTACGAGCAGTACTTC
CDR3: CASSRGSSYEQYF

J: TRBJ1-2
V: TRBV5-4
D: TRBD1
size: few
DNA: TGTGCCAGCAGCTTGGCAGGGGGCGGGAGTGGCTACACCTTC
CDR3: CASSLAGGGSGYTF

J: TRBJ1-5
V: TRBV7-9
D: -
size: -
DNA: TGTGCCAGCAGCTCTACAGGGAATCAGCCCCAGCATTTT
CDR3: CASSSTGNQPQHF

J: TRBJ1-1
V: TRBV28
D: -
size: few
DNA: TGTGCCAGCACCCCCGGGGGGGGTTATACTGAAGCTTTCTTT
CDR3: CASTPGGGYTEAFF

J: TRBJ2-1
V: TRBV9
D: TRBD2
size: -
DNA: TGTGCCAGCAGCGTAGGGAAAGCGGGGGGGGAGGAGCAGTTCTTC
CDR3: CASSVGKAGGEEQFF

J: TRBJ2-1
V: TRBV28
D: -
size: -
DNA: TGTGCCAGCAGTTTACCGACAGGTGAGGGGTACAATGAGCAGTTCTTC
CDR3: CASSLPTGEGYNEQFF

J: TRBJ1-1
V: TRBV2
D: -
size: -
DNA: TGTGCCAGCAGTGAGCTCCCGCGGAGCACTGAAGCTTTCTTT
CDR3: CASSELPRSTEAFF

J: TRBJ2-3
V: TRBV7-6
D: -
size: few
DNA: TGTGCCAGCAGCCCCCAGATTCTAGCAAAACACACAGATACGCAGTATTTT
CDR3: CASSPQILAKHTDTQYF

J: TRBJ2-7
V: TRBV27
D: TRBD1
size: once
DNA: TGTGCCAGCAGTTTATCTGGGACAGACTACGAGCAGTACTTC
CDR3: CASSLSGTDYEQYF

J: TRBJ2-5
V: TRBV29-1
D: -
size: -
DNA: TGCAGCGTACCCGGGGGGACCCAGTACTTC
CDR3: CSVPGGTQYF

J: TRBJ2-1
V: TRBV29-1
D: TRBD2
size: -
DNA: TGCAGCGTTGGGGGGACCCGGCGGGGGAATGAGCAGTTCTTC
CDR3: CSVGGTRRGNEQFF

J: TRBJ2-1
V: TRBV5-1
D: TRBD2
size: -
DNA: TGCGCCAGCAGCTCCGGGACTAGCGGGGGCGAGCAGTTCTTC
CDR3: CASSSGTSGGEQFF

J: TRBJ1-4
V: TRBV6-5
D: TRBD1
size: -
DNA: TGTGCCAGCAGTCGGGACAGGGGCAATGAAAAACTGTTTTTT
CDR3: CASSRDRGNEKLFF

J: TRBJ2-2
V: TRBV27
D: TRBD2
size: -
DNA: TGTGCCAGCAGTTTCACCGGGACTAGCGGGGGGCACGCCACCGGGGAGCTGTTTTTT
CDR3: CASSFTGTSGGHATGELFF

J: TRBJ1-5
V: TRBV7-2
D: -
size: -
DNA: TGTGCCAGCAGCCTCCGACAGTACAATCAGCCCCAGCATTTT
CDR3: CASSLRQYNQPQHF

J: TRBJ1-1
V: TRBV5-4
D: -
size: -
DNA: TGTGCCAGCAGCGGGGTACAGGGAACTGAAGCTTTCTTT
CDR3: CASSGVQGTEAFF

J: TRBJ1-5
V: TRBV7-8
D: -
size: -
DNA: TGTGCCAGCAGCCAATCAAGCCGAGGAAGCAATCAGCCCCAGCATTTT
CDR3: CASSQSSRGSNQPQHF

J: TRBJ1-1
V: TRBV28
D: TRBD1
size: few
DNA: TGTGCCAGCAGGCCGGAGACAGGGGTGAACACTGAAGCTTTCTTT
CDR3: CASRPETGVNTEAFF

J: TRBJ2-1
V: TRBV5-1
D: TRBD1
size: once
DNA: TGCGCCAGCAGGACTCGGACAGGGGGAGGCAATGAGCAGTTCTTC
CDR3: CASRTRTGGGNEQFF

J: TRBJ1-2
V: TRBV19
D: -
size: -
DNA: TGTGCCAGTACTACGCACTATGGCTACACCTTC
CDR3: CASTTHYGYTF

J: TRBJ2-5
V: TRBV4-2
D: TRBD2
size: -
DNA: TGTGCCAGCAGCCAAGAGAGCGGGGGAAAAGAGACCCAGTACTTC
CDR3: CASSQESGGKETQYF

J: TRBJ1-2
V: TRBV5-1
D: -
size: -
DNA: TGCGCCAGCAGCTTAGGCGGAGCAGGGATAAATGGCTACACCTTC
CDR3: CASSLGGAGINGYTF

J: TRBJ1-6
V: TRBV6-5
D: -
size: -
DNA: TGTGCCAGCATGCGAGACAGAAATTCACCCCTCCACTTT
CDR3: CASMRDRNSPLHF